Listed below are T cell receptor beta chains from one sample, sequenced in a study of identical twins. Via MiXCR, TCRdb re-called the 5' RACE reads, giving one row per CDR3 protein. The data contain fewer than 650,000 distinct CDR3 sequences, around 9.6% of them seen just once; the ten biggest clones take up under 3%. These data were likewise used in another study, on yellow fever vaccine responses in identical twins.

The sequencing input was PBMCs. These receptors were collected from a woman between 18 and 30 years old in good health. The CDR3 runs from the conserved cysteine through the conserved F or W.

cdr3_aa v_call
CASSPTRTSGGANTGELFF TRBV5-1
CASSLRTSGLSETQYF TRBV7-9
CASSSTSGSNDEQFF TRBV28
CASSPYGAGETQYF TRBV12-3/TRBV12-4
CASSVPSGDTFAQYF TRBV6-5
CSASGLQETQYF TRBV20-1
CASSLRGSSDTQYF TRBV27
CASSLNTRRDTQYF TRBV28
CASSEGLASYNEQFF TRBV7-8
CASIQRGDTDTQYF TRBV7-9
CASSLSLAGKRETQYF TRBV28
CSVWDRDNSPLHF TRBV29-1
CSIGDRGRVDTQYF TRBV29-1
CSARDRSGHNEQFF TRBV20-1
CSALRLAGWYEQYF TRBV20-1
CASSQTNDRVYGYTF TRBV3-1
CRGQGDYGYTF TRBV20-1
CASSKGTSGRGSYEQYF TRBV7-6
CASSQSRMDTQYF TRBV4-3
CASSSGTGITGELFF TRBV10-1
CSVIGETQYF TRBV29-1
CASTPQGALRSGELFF TRBV9
CASSLYYGLVYEQYF TRBV7-2
CSAIQGQETQYF TRBV20-1
CASSRTSGSDNEQFF TRBV7-2
CASSLVGQGLRFF TRBV5-1
CASKMGSQNTEAFF TRBV5-1
CAISEPPDWEQYF TRBV10-3
CASSHTGVSTDTQYF TRBV3-1
CASSPQRERELFF TRBV18
CASSLLARGYEQYF TRBV28
CASSFGTGGYTDTQYF TRBV12-3/TRBV12-4
CASSARTDYEQYF TRBV11-3
CASSRRGGPASTDTQYF TRBV5-5
CASSQPGGLAGTGELFF TRBV4-2
CASSFSPPASPLHF TRBV28
CASSSPLGDEQYF TRBV28
CASSLAALQETQYF TRBV5-1
CASSWPLSNEQYF TRBV5-6
CAISEGELDEKLFF TRBV10-3
CASSVAGEGEQFF TRBV18
CASGRGGLEKLFF TRBV9
CASSPRVLDTQYF TRBV27
CASSFRQNQPQHF TRBV12-3/TRBV12-4
CAISERGTARYEQYF TRBV10-3
CASTVAGGSYNEQFF TRBV6-1